This is a list of T cell receptor beta chains from one sample in a study of blood T cell repertoires in COVID-19. The protocol was immunoSEQ multiplex PCR, while the TCRdb copy is restricted to in-frame clones and leaves out a portion. The sample contains 350,000 to 400,000 clones, roughly 87% of which appear only once. What was sequenced was PBMCs or T cells enriched from blood (not recorded which). Receptors were obtained from a woman in her 30s who had recovered from COVID-19. The CDR3 runs from the conserved cysteine through the conserved F or W. Fields, in order: CDR3 length, J gene, D gene, clone size, V gene, CDR3 DNA, CDR3 protein. D genes are given only for firm matches. Clone size is shown for a subset of rows, as once, few, many or a class of expanded clone.

len: 16
j_gene: TRBJ1-4
d_gene: TRBD1
abundance: -
v_gene: TRBV7-9
CDR3nt: TGTGCCAGCAGCTTAGGATCCACAGGGGTATTTGAAAAACTGTTTTTT
CDR3aa: CASSLGSTGVFEKLFF

len: 13
j_gene: TRBJ2-1
d_gene: TRBD2
abundance: few
v_gene: TRBV30
CDR3nt: TGTGCCTCTCGGGGGGGCTTCTACAATGAGCAGTTCTTC
CDR3aa: CASRGGFYNEQFF

len: 15
j_gene: TRBJ1-6
d_gene: -
abundance: -
v_gene: TRBV30
CDR3nt: TGTGCCTGGAGTGTGGGCAGTTTGTATAATTCACCCCTCCACTTT
CDR3aa: CAWSVGSLYNSPLHF

len: 13
j_gene: TRBJ2-1
d_gene: -
abundance: -
v_gene: TRBV29-1
CDR3nt: TGCAGCGTTGCCGGGAGATTATCCAATGAGCAGTTCTTC
CDR3aa: CSVAGRLSNEQFF

len: 19
j_gene: TRBJ1-2
d_gene: -
abundance: -
v_gene: TRBV5-6
CDR3nt: TGTGCCAGCAGCTCGGACGGGGTTGAAGTTCTGCTTATGGTTTCGGGCTACACCTTC
CDR3aa: CASSSDGVEVLLMVSGYTF

len: 13
j_gene: TRBJ2-5
d_gene: TRBD2
abundance: -
v_gene: TRBV5-1
CDR3nt: TGCGCCAGCAGGGCGGGAGTGGAAGAGACCCAGTACTTC
CDR3aa: CASRAGVEETQYF

len: 13
j_gene: TRBJ2-5
d_gene: TRBD2
abundance: -
v_gene: TRBV3-1/TRBV3-2
CDR3nt: TGTGCCAGCAGCCAAGCTAGCGGAGAGACCCAGTACTTC
CDR3aa: CASSQASGETQYF

len: 16
j_gene: TRBJ1-2
d_gene: -
abundance: -
v_gene: TRBV19
CDR3nt: TGTGCCAGTAGTATAGAATTGTCGACATCGATCTATGGCTACACCTTC
CDR3aa: CASSIELSTSIYGYTF

len: 18
j_gene: TRBJ2-3
d_gene: TRBD2
abundance: -
v_gene: TRBV11-2
CDR3nt: TGTGCCAGCAGCTTGGTACAGCGGGAGGGCCTTCGCACAGATACGCAGTATTTT
CDR3aa: CASSLVQREGLRTDTQYF

len: 14
j_gene: TRBJ2-7
d_gene: -
abundance: -
v_gene: TRBV3-1/TRBV3-2
CDR3nt: TGTGCCAGCAGCAGTGGCGGGACCCCCTACGAGCAGTACTTC
CDR3aa: CASSSGGTPYEQYF

len: 14
j_gene: TRBJ1-1
d_gene: -
abundance: -
v_gene: TRBV11-2
CDR3nt: TGTGCCAGCAGCCGGCCGGGACAGAACACTGAAGCTTTCTTT
CDR3aa: CASSRPGQNTEAFF

len: 13
j_gene: TRBJ1-1
d_gene: -
abundance: once
v_gene: TRBV5-1
CDR3nt: TGCGCCAGCAGCTTGGCTTCGAACACTGAAGCTTTCTTT
CDR3aa: CASSLASNTEAFF

len: 14
j_gene: TRBJ1-3
d_gene: -
abundance: -
v_gene: TRBV2
CDR3nt: TGTGCCAGCGAACAGACCTCCTCTGGAAACACCATATATTTT
CDR3aa: CASEQTSSGNTIYF

len: 15
j_gene: TRBJ1-3
d_gene: -
abundance: -
v_gene: TRBV5-4
CDR3nt: TGTGCCAGCAGCTTGCTCCAGGGGACTGGAAACACCATATATTTT
CDR3aa: CASSLLQGTGNTIYF

len: 15
j_gene: TRBJ2-5
d_gene: TRBD1
abundance: once
v_gene: TRBV9
CDR3nt: TGTGCCAGCAGCGCGTCCCGGGACAGGGTGGAGACCCAGTACTTC
CDR3aa: CASSASRDRVETQYF

len: 15
j_gene: TRBJ2-7
d_gene: -
abundance: -
v_gene: TRBV10-2
CDR3nt: TGCGCCAGCAGTGAGTCTAACCGGCAGGGGTACGAGCAGTACTTC
CDR3aa: CASSESNRQGYEQYF

len: 13
j_gene: TRBJ1-1
d_gene: -
abundance: -
v_gene: TRBV10-3
CDR3nt: TGTGCCACCGGGACACCCATGAACACTGAAGCTTTCTTT
CDR3aa: CATGTPMNTEAFF

len: 14
j_gene: TRBJ2-1
d_gene: -
abundance: -
v_gene: TRBV27
CDR3nt: TGTGCCAGCCCACTGGAGCATCTTGGGAATGAGCAGTTCTTC
CDR3aa: CASPLEHLGNEQFF

len: 13
j_gene: TRBJ1-5
d_gene: -
abundance: -
v_gene: TRBV10-2
CDR3nt: TGCGCCAGCAGTCAAATGCTCAGGGAGCCCCAGCATTTT
CDR3aa: CASSQMLREPQHF

len: 14
j_gene: TRBJ1-1
d_gene: -
abundance: once
v_gene: TRBV7-8
CDR3nt: TGTGCCAGCAGCACGAGCGACGTGAACACTGAAGCTTTCTTT
CDR3aa: CASSTSDVNTEAFF

len: 11
j_gene: TRBJ1-4
d_gene: -
abundance: -
v_gene: TRBV20-1
CDR3nt: TGCAGTGCTAGCCAGGGAGAAAAACTGTTTTTT
CDR3aa: CSASQGEKLFF

len: 16
j_gene: TRBJ2-7
d_gene: TRBD1
abundance: -
v_gene: TRBV27
CDR3nt: TGTGCCAGCAGTCCCCAGACAGGGGACCAACACTACGAGCAGTACTTC
CDR3aa: CASSPQTGDQHYEQYF

len: 17
j_gene: TRBJ1-2
d_gene: TRBD1
abundance: -
v_gene: TRBV28
CDR3nt: TGTGCCAGCAGTTTGCTAGCCGGGACAGGGGGCCGTTATGGCTACACCTTC
CDR3aa: CASSLLAGTGGRYGYTF

len: 15
j_gene: TRBJ2-1
d_gene: TRBD2
abundance: -
v_gene: TRBV18
CDR3nt: TGTGCCAGCTCACCAACCGGGACTAGCATCAATGAGCAGTTCTTC
CDR3aa: CASSPTGTSINEQFF

len: 16
j_gene: TRBJ2-2
d_gene: TRBD2
abundance: -
v_gene: TRBV3-1/TRBV3-2
CDR3nt: TGTGCCAGCAGCCAGACTAGCGGGAGGAACACCGGGGAGCTGTTTTTT
CDR3aa: CASSQTSGRNTGELFF

len: 14
j_gene: TRBJ1-1
d_gene: -
abundance: -
v_gene: TRBV6-5
CDR3nt: TGTGCCAGCAGTTACGTTCCAGGGTTCACTGAAGCTTTCTTT
CDR3aa: CASSYVPGFTEAFF

len: 17
j_gene: TRBJ2-1
d_gene: TRBD2
abundance: -
v_gene: TRBV19
CDR3nt: TGTGCCAGTAGACAAATAGAGGCGGGGGGGCGATACAATGAGCAGTTCTTC
CDR3aa: CASRQIEAGGRYNEQFF

len: 16
j_gene: TRBJ2-3
d_gene: TRBD2
abundance: -
v_gene: TRBV19
CDR3nt: TGTGCCAGTAGTCCGGGACTAGCGATTAGCACAGATACGCAGTATTTT
CDR3aa: CASSPGLAISTDTQYF

len: 14
j_gene: TRBJ2-5
d_gene: TRBD2
abundance: -
v_gene: TRBV7-9
CDR3nt: TGTGCCAGCAGCTTAATAGGGGAGGGAAAGACCCAGTACTTC
CDR3aa: CASSLIGEGKTQYF

len: 12
j_gene: TRBJ1-2
d_gene: -
abundance: -
v_gene: TRBV5-1
CDR3nt: TGCGCCAGCAGCTTGACAGGGTGGGGCTACACCTTC
CDR3aa: CASSLTGWGYTF

len: 16
j_gene: TRBJ2-1
d_gene: TRBD2
abundance: few
v_gene: TRBV4-1
CDR3nt: TGCGCCAGCAGCCAAGATTCTAGCGGAGCGCTCAATGAGCAGTTCTTC
CDR3aa: CASSQDSSGALNEQFF

len: 14
j_gene: TRBJ1-2
d_gene: -
abundance: -
v_gene: TRBV10-3
CDR3nt: TGTGCCATCAGTGAACAGACACAAAACTATGGCTACACCTTC
CDR3aa: CAISEQTQNYGYTF

len: 16
j_gene: TRBJ2-7
d_gene: TRBD2
abundance: few
v_gene: TRBV4-2
CDR3nt: TGTGCCAGCAGCCAAGAAATAGCGGGGGGGAGTAACGAGCAGTACTTC
CDR3aa: CASSQEIAGGSNEQYF

len: 13
j_gene: TRBJ1-2
d_gene: -
abundance: -
v_gene: TRBV28
CDR3nt: TGTGCCACCCTCATGCGGGCAGTCTATGGCTACACCTTC
CDR3aa: CATLMRAVYGYTF

len: 14
j_gene: TRBJ2-3
d_gene: -
abundance: -
v_gene: TRBV11-2
CDR3nt: TGTGCCAGCAGCGTCGGGTCCTTGACAGATACGCAGTATTTT
CDR3aa: CASSVGSLTDTQYF

len: 14
j_gene: TRBJ1-2
d_gene: -
abundance: -
v_gene: TRBV7-2
CDR3nt: TGTGCCAGCAGCTTAGGGGGCGCAGACTATGGCTACACCTTC
CDR3aa: CASSLGGADYGYTF

len: 14
j_gene: TRBJ2-7
d_gene: TRBD1
abundance: -
v_gene: TRBV4-1
CDR3nt: TGCGCCAGCAGCCAAGCGGGGACAGGGTACGAGCAGTACTTC
CDR3aa: CASSQAGTGYEQYF

len: 10
j_gene: TRBJ2-1
d_gene: -
abundance: -
v_gene: TRBV28
CDR3nt: TGTGCCAGCGGGAGCTATGAGCAGTTCTTC
CDR3aa: CASGSYEQFF